This TCR beta chain was sequenced in a study of shared clonotypes between healthy human individuals. Study overall: Donors consisted of a couple of women and three men between 18 and 49.

The authors ran the assay at deep level. The assay was immunoSEQ multiplex PCR, and TCRdb's table has in-frame clones only and misses some. Altogether roughly 850,000 clones are present, about 96% being singletons, with the ten largest covering less than 0.25%. Findings and limits, study-wide: Only blood was sampled, and tissue TCR repertoires likely differ from blood ones.

Naive CD8 isolation took CD45RO-negative cells positively selected for CCR7 and excluded terminally differentiated effector memory CD45RA+ cells. CDR3 length: 14 residues. V dropped 5 bases and J dropped 2 bases, with 11 bases sitting between them. CDR1 and CDR2 from the germline V gene are SNHLY and FYNNEI. About this clone: Its antigen is not known. The sample has other DNA sequences that encode this CDR3 too.

The sequence derives from a man aged 30 to 39 in good health. The sample comprised naive CD8+ T cells sorted from blood. The V gene is TRBV2, the J gene TRBJ2-3; a possible D gene is TRBD1 (6 bases). CDR3 loop: CASSWTASTDTQYF. DNA for the CDR3: TGTGCCAGCAGTTGGACAGCCTCCACAGATACGCAGTATTTT.